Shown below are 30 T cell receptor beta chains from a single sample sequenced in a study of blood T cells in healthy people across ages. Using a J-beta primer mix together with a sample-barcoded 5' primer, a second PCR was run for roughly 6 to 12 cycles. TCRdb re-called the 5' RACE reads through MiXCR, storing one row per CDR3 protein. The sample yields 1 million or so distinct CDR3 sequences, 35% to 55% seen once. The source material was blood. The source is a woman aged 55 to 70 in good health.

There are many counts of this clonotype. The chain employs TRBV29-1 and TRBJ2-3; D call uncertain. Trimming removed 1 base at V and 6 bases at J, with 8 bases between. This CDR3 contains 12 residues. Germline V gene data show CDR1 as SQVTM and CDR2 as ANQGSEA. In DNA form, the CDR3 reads TGCAGCGTTGAAGTTGAGTCGGATACGCAGTATTTT. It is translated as CSVEVESDTQYF.

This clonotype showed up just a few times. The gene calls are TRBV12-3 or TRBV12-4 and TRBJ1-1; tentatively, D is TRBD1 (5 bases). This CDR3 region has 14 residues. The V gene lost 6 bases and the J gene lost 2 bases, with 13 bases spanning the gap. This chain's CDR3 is CASRRTGANTEAFF. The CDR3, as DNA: TGTGCCAGCAGGAGAACAGGTGCCAACACTGAAGCTTTCTTT.

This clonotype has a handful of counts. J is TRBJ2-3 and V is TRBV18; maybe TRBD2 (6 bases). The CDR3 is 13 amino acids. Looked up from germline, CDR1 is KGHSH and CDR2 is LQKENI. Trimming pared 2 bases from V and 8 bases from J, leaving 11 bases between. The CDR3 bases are TGTGCCAGCTCACCAGGAGGGGATGGTACGCAGTATTTT. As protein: CASSPGGDGTQYF.

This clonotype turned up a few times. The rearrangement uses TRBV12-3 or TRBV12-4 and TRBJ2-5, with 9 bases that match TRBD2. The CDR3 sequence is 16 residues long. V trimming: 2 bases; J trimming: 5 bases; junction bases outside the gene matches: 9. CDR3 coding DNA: TGTGCCAGCAGTTTACCCGGACTAGCGCTTGGGGAGACCCAGTACTTC. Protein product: CASSLPGLALGETQYF.

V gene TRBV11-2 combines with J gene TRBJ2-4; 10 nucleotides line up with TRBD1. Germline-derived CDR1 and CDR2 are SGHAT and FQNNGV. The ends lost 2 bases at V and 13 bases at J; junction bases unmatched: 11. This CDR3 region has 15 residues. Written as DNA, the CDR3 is TGTGCCAGCAGCTTACGGGACAGGGGCTCTGACAAGCAGTACTTC. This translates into CASSLRDRGSDKQYF. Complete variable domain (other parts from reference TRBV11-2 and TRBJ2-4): EAGVAQSPRYKIIEKRQSVAFWCNPISGHATLYWYQQILGQGPKLLIQFQNNGVVDDSQLPKDRFSAERLKGVDSTLKIQPAKLEDSAVYLCASSLRDRGSDKQYFGAGTRLSVL.

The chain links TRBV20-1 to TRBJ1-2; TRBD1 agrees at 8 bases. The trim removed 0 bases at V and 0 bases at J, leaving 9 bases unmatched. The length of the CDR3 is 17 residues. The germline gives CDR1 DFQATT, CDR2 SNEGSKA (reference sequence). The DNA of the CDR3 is TGCAGTGCTAGAGATCGGGGACAGGAAAATCCTAACTATGGCTACACCTTC. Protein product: CSARDRGQENPNYGYTF.

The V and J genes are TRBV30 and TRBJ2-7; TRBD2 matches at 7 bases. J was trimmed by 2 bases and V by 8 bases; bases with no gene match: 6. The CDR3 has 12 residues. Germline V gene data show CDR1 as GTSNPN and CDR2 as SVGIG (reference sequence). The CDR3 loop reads CAATSEAYEQYF. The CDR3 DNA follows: TGTGCCGCAACTAGCGAGGCCTACGAGCAGTACTTC. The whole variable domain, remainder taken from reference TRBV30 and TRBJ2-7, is SQTIHQWPATLVQPVGSPLSLECTVEGTSNPNLYWYRQAAGRGLQLLFYSVGIGQISSEVPQNLSASRPQDRQFILSSKKLLLSDSGFYLCAATSEAYEQYFGPGTRLTVT.

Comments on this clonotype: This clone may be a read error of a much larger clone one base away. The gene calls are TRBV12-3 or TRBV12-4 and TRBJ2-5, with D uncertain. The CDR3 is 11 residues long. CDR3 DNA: TGTGTCAGCAGTGAAGGAGAGACCCAGTACTTC. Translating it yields CVSSEGETQYF.

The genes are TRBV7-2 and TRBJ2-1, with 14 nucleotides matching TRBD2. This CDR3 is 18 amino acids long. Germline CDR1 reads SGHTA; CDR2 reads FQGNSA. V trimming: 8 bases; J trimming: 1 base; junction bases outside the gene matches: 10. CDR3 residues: CASRGWTSGRLSYNEQFF. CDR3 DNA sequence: TGTGCCAGCCGGGGGTGGACTAGCGGGAGGCTTTCCTACAATGAGCAGTTCTTC. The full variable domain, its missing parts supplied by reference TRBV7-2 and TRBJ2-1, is GAGVSQSPSNKVTEKGKDVELRCDPISGHTALYWYRQSLGQGLEFLIYFQGNSAPDKSGLPSDRFSAERTGGSVSTLTIQRTQQEDSAVYLCASRGWTSGRLSYNEQFFGPGTRLTVL.

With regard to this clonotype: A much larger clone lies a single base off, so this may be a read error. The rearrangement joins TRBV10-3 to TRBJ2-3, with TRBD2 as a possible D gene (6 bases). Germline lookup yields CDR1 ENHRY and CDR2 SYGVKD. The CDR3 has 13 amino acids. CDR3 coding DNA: TGTGCCATCACGGGGGAAATGACAGAGACGCAGTATTTT. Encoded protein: CAITGEMTETQYF.

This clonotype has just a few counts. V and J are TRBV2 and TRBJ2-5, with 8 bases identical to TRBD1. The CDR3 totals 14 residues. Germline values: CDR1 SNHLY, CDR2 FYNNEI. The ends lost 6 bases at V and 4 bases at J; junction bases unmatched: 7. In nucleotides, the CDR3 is TGTGCCAGCAGCGTTCAGGGGGCTGGAGAGACCCAGTACTTC. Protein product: CASSVQGAGETQYF.

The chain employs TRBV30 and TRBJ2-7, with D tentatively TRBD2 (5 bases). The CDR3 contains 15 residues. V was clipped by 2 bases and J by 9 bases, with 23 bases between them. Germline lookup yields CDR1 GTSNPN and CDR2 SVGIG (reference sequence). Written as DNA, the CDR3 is TGTGCCTGGAGTCCGGACGGGGAAATAATCCCCCGGCAGTACTTC. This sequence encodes CAWSPDGEIIPRQYF.

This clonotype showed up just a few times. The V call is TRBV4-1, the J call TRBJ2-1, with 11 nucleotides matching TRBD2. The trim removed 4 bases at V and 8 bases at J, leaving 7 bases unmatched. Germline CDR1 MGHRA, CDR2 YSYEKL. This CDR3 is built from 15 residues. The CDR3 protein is CASSRTSGSIDEQFF. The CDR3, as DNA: TGCGCCAGCAGCCGTACTAGCGGGAGTATCGATGAGCAGTTCTTC.

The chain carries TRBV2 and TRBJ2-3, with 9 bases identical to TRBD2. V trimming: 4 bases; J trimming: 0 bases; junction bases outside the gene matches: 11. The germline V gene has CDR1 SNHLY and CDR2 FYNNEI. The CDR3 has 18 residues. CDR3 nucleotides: TGTGCCAGCAGTGGAGGCGGGAGGGCTACTACTAGCACAGATACGCAGTATTTT. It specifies CASSGGGRATTSTDTQYF.

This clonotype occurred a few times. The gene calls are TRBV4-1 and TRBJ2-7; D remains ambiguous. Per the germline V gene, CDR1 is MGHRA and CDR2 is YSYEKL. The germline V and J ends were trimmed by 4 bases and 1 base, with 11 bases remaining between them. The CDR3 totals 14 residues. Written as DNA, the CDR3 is TGCGCCAGCAGCCGAGTACGTGGATCCTACGAGCAGTACTTC. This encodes CASSRVRGSYEQYF.

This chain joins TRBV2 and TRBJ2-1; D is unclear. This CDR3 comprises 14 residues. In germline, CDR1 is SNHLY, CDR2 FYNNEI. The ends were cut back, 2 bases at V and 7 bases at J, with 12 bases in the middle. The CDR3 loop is CASSENRNGNEQFF. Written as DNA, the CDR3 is TGTGCCAGCAGTGAAAATCGGAACGGGAATGAGCAGTTCTTC.

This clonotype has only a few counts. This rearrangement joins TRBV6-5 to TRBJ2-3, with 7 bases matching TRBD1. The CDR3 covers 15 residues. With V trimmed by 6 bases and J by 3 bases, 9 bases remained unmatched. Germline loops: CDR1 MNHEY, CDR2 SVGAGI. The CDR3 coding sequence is TGTGCCAGCAGCCGCACCGGGACAGCGACAGATACGCAGTATTTT. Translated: CASSRTGTATDTQYF.

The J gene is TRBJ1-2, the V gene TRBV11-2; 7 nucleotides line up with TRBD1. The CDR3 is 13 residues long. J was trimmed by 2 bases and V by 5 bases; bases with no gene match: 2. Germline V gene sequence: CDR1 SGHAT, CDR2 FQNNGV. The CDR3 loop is CASSRGGNYGYTF. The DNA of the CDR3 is TGTGCCAGCAGCCGAGGGGGCAACTATGGCTACACCTTC.

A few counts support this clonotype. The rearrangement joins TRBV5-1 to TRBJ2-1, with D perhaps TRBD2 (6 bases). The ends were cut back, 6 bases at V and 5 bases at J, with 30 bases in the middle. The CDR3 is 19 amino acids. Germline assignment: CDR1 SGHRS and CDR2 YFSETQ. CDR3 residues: CASKGPTRGGVAEHNEQFF. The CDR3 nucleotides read TGCGCCAGCAAAGGCCCCACGAGAGGAGGGGTAGCGGAACACAATGAGCAGTTCTTC. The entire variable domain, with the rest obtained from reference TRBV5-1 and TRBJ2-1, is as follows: KAGVTQTPRYLIKTRGQQVTLSCSPISGHRSVSWYQQTPGQGLQFLFEYFSETQRNKGNFPGRFSGRQFSNSRSEMNVSTLELGDSALYLCASKGPTRGGVAEHNEQFFGPGTRLTVL.

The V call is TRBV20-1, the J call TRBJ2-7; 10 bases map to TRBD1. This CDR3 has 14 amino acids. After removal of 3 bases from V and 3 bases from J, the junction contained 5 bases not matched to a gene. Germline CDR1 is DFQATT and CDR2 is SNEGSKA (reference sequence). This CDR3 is CSARARDRGYEQYF. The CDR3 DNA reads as TGCAGTGCTAGGGCTCGGGACAGGGGCTACGAGCAGTACTTC.

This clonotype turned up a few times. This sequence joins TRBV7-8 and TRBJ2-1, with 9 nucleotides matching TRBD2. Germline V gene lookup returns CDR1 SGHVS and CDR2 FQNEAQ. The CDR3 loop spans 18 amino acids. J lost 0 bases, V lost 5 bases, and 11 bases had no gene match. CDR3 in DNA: TGTGCCAGCAGCCCCCGGGTCGCGGGAGGGAGCTCCTACAATGAGCAGTTCTTC. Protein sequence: CASSPRVAGGSSYNEQFF.

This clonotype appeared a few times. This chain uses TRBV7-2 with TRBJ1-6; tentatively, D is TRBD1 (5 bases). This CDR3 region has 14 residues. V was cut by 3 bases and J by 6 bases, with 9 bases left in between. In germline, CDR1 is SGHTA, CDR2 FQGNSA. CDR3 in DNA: TGTGCCAGCAGCTTGTCCAGGGTTAATTCACCCCTCCACTTT. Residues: CASSLSRVNSPLHF.

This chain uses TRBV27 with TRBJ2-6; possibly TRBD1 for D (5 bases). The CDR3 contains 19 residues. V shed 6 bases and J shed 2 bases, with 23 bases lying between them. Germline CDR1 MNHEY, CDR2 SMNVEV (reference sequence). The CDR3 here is CASSLFPNQGSAGANVLTF. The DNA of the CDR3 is TGTGCCAGCAGCCTATTCCCGAATCAGGGTTCCGCTGGGGCCAACGTCCTGACTTTC.

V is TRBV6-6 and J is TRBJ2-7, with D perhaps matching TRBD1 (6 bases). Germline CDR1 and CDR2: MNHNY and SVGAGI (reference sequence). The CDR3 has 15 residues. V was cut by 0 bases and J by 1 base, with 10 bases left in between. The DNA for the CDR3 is TGTGCCAGCAGTTACTCGCCAGGGACATCCTACGAGCAGTACTTC. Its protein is CASSYSPGTSYEQYF.

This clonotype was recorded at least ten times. The CDR3 protein is CASSRTDSYEQYF. Here the CDR3 DNA reads TGTGCCAGCAGCCGGACAGACTCCTACGAGCAGTACTTC. This chain connects TRBV11-1 to TRBJ2-7; D might be TRBD1 (6 bases). The CDR3 covers 13 residues. CDR1 SGHAT and CDR2 FQDESV come from the germline V gene (reference sequence). V was pared by 5 bases and J by 0 bases, with 8 bases between.

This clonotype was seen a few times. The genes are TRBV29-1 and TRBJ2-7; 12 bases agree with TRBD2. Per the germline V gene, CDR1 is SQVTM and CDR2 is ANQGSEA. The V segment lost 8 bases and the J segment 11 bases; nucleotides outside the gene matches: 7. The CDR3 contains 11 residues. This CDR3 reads CSLKLAGGEYF. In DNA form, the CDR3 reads TGCAGCCTTAAACTAGCGGGGGGCGAGTACTTC.

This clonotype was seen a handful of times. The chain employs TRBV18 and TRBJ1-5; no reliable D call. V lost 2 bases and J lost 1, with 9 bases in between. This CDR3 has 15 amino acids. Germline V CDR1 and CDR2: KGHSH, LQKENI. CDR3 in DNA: TGTGCCAGCTCACCAGATGGGAAAAGCAATCAGCCCCAGCATTTT. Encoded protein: CASSPDGKSNQPQHF.

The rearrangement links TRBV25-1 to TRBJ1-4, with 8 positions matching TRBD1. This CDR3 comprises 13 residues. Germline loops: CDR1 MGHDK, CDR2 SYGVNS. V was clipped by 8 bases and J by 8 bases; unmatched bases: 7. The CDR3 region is CASHRGEWEKLFF. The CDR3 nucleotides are TGTGCCAGCCACAGGGGGGAATGGGAAAAACTGTTTTTT.

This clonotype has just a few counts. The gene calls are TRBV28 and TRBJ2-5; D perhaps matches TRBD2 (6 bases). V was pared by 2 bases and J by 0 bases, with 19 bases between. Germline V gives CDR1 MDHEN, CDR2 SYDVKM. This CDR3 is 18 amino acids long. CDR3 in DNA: TGTGCCAGCAGTTTAGTCCGAGCGGGCTACACGTACCAAGAGACCCAGTACTTC. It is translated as CASSLVRAGYTYQETQYF.

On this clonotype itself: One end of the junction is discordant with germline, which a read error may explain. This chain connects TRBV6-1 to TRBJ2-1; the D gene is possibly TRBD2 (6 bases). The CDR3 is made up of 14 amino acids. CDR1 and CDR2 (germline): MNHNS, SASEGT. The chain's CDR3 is CASRRDLTYNEQVF. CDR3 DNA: TGTGCCAGCAGGCGGGACTTGACCTACAATGAGCAGGTCTTC.